The 3 T cell receptor beta chains given below trace back to one sample, sequenced in a study of blood T cell repertoires in COVID-19. TCRdb's copy holds only in-frame clones and misses some; the assay was immunoSEQ multiplex PCR. The table records about 56,000 clones, just under 75% of them present only once. Sequencing was done on a sample of peripheral blood. These receptors all come from a woman in her 70s with COVID-19, enrolled during active disease.

The rearrangement links TRBV11-2 to TRBJ1-2; no reliable D call. V was cut by 4 bases and J by 8 bases, with 8 bases left in between. The CDR3 has 11 residues. Looked up from germline, CDR1 is SGHAT and CDR2 is FQNNGV. The CDR3 region is CASSSTLGYTF. The CDR3 DNA reads TGTGCCAGCAGCTCGACTCTAGGCTACACCTTC.

The V call is TRBV5-5, the J call TRBJ2-7; 7 nucleotides line up with TRBD1. The CDR3 is 15 residues long. V trimming: 5 bases; J trimming: 1 base; junction bases outside the gene matches: 9. Germline CDR1 reads SGHKS; CDR2 reads YYEKEE (reference sequence). CDR3 loop: CASRPVQGFSYEQYF. Written as DNA, the CDR3 is TGTGCCAGCAGACCTGTACAGGGGTTTTCCTACGAGCAGTACTTC. The whole variable domain, remainder taken from reference TRBV5-5 and TRBJ2-7, is DAGVTQSPTHLIKTRGQQVTLRCSPISGHKSVSWYQQVLGQGPQFIFQYYEKEERGRGNFPDRFSARQFPNYSSELNVNALLLGDSALYLCASRPVQGFSYEQYFGPGTRLTVT.

DNA for the CDR3: TGTGCCAGCAGCGCTAGGCTAGCGGCCACCGGGGAGCTGTTTTTT. Translation: CASSARLAATGELFF. This chain uses TRBV11-3 with TRBJ2-2, with TRBD2 identical over 7 bases. The CDR3 is made up of 15 amino acids. J gave up 4 bases and V 5 bases, and 7 bases lay outside the gene matches. CDR1 is SGHNT and CDR2 is YENEEA in the germline V gene.